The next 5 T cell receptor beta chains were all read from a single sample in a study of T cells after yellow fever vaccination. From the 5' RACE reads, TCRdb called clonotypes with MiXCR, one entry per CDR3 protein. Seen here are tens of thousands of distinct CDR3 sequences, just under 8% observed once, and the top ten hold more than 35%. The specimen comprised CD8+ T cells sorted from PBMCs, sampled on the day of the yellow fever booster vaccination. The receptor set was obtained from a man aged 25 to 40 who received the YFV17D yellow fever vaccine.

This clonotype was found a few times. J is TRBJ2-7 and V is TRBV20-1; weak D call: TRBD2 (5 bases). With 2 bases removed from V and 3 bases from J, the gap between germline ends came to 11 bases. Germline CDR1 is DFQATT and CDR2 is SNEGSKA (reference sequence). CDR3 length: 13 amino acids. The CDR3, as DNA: TGCAGTGCTAGACTAGCCGATAACTACGAGCAGTACTTC. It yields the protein CSARLADNYEQYF.

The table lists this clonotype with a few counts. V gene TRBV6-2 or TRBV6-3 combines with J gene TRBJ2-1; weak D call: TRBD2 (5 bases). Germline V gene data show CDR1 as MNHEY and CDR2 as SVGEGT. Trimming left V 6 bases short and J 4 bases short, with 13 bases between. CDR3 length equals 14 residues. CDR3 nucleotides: TGTGCCAGCAGCGTTAACGGGGTATACAATGAGCAGTTCTTC. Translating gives CASSVNGVYNEQFF.

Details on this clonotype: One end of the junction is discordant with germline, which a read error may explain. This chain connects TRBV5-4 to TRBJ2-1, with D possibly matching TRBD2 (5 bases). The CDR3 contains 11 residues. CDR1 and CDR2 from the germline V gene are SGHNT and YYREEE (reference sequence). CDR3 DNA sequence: TGTGCCAGCAGCTCTCCGGGCCAGCGGATCTTC. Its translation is CASSSPGQRIF.

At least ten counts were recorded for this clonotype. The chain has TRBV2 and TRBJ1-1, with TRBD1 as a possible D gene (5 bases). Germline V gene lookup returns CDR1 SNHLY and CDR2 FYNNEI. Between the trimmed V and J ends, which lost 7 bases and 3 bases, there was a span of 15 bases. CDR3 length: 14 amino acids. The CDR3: CASTLNGGDTEAFF. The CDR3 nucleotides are TGTGCCAGCACCCTCAACGGGGGGGACACTGAAGCTTTCTTT.

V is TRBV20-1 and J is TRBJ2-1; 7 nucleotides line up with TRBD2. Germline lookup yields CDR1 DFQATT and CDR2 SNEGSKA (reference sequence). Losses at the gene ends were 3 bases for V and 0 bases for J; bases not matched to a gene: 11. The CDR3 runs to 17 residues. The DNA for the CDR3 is TGCAGTGCTAGGGGATCGGTAGCGGGCCACTCCTACAATGAGCAGTTCTTC. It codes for CSARGSVAGHSYNEQFF.